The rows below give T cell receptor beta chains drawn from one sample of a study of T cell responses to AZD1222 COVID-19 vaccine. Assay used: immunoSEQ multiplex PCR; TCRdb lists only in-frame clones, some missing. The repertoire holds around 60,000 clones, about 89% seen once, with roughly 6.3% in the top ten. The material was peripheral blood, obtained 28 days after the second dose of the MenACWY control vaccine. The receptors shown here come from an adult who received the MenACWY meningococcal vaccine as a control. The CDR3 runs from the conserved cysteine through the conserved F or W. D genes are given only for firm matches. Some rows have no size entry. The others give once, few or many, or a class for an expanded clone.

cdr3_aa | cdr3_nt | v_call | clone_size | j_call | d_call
CACTRPGGWETQYF | TGTGCCTGTACCAGACCAGGGGGCTGGGAGACCCAGTACTTC | TRBV30 | - | TRBJ2-5 | TRBD1
CASRTHGAYEQYF | TGTGCCAGCAGGACCCACGGAGCCTACGAGCAGTACTTC | TRBV28 | once | TRBJ2-7 | -
CASSEDYNSPLHF | TGTGCCAGCAGTGAGGACTATAATTCACCCCTCCACTTT | TRBV2 | - | TRBJ1-6 | -
CASSDNLGRTDTQYF | TGCGCCAGCAGTGATAACCTAGGAAGGACAGATACGCAGTATTTT | TRBV10-1 | - | TRBJ2-3 | -
CASSLVRGAEAFF | TGTGCCAGCAGCTTGGTACGGGGTGCTGAAGCTTTCTTT | TRBV5-5 | - | TRBJ1-1 | -
CASSLSPLTRKYEQYF | TGTGCCAGCAGTTTATCCCCACTTACTAGGAAATACGAGCAGTACTTC | TRBV27 | - | TRBJ2-7 | -
CAIKFLHSNQPQHF | TGTGCCATCAAGTTCCTCCATAGCAATCAGCCCCAGCATTTT | TRBV10-3 | - | TRBJ1-5 | -
CASSLVGYEQYF | TGCGCCAGCAGCTTGGTCGGGTACGAGCAGTACTTC | TRBV5-1 | - | TRBJ2-7 | -
CSVGLQGINEKLFF | TGCAGCGTTGGACTTCAGGGGATTAATGAAAAACTGTTTTTT | TRBV29-1 | - | TRBJ1-4 | -
CASSLRGRANTDTQYF | TGTGCCAGCAGCTTAAGGGGGAGGGCCAACACAGATACGCAGTATTTT | TRBV11-2 | - | TRBJ2-3 | -
CASSPGQSDEQYF | TGTGCCAGCAGTCCCGGACAGTCCGACGAGCAGTACTTC | TRBV28 | - | TRBJ2-7 | -
CASSTPGQGGNQPQHF | TGTGCCAGCAGTACTCCGGGACAGGGAGGCAATCAGCCCCAGCATTTT | TRBV28 | - | TRBJ1-5 | TRBD1
CASSGGRDEKLFF | TGTGCCAGCAGTGGGGGCAGGGATGAAAAACTGTTTTTT | TRBV2 | - | TRBJ1-4 | -
CASKVGTGAGNTIYF | TGTGCCAGCAAAGTCGGGACAGGGGCTGGAAACACCATATATTTT | TRBV27 | - | TRBJ1-3 | TRBD1
CASSLVDGDNEQFF | TGTGCCAGCAGTTTAGTGGACGGGGACAATGAGCAGTTCTTC | TRBV27 | once | TRBJ2-1 | -
CASTSNRRTADGYTF | TGTGCCAGCACCTCTAACCGCCGGACAGCGGATGGCTACACCTTC | TRBV11-2 | - | TRBJ1-2 | -
CSVESETQYF | TGCAGCGTTGAGTCGGAGACCCAGTACTTC | TRBV29-1 | - | TRBJ2-5 | -
CSGAGPATEAFF | TGCAGCGGGGCGGGGCCGGCCACCGAAGCTTTCTTT | TRBV29-1 | - | TRBJ1-1 | -
CASSPYSGTGSNYGYTF | TGTGCCAGCTCACCTTATTCCGGGACAGGTTCTAACTATGGCTACACCTTC | TRBV18 | - | TRBJ1-2 | TRBD1
CAISETRQGQETQYF | TGTGCCATCAGTGAGACAAGACAGGGCCAAGAGACCCAGTACTTC | TRBV10-3 | - | TRBJ2-5 | TRBD1
CASSTSGTDTQYF | TGTGCCAGCAGTACTAGCGGTACAGATACGCAGTATTTT | TRBV6-5 | - | TRBJ2-3 | TRBD2
CASSDLTSGWYNEQFF | TGTGCCAGCAGTGACTTAACTAGCGGGTGGTACAATGAGCAGTTCTTC | TRBV6-1 | - | TRBJ2-1 | TRBD2
CASSSGPRNYF | TGTGCCAGCAGCTCAGGTCCCCGGAACTACTTC | TRBV11-2 | - | TRBJ2-7 | -
CASSPPPSSGRSYEQYF | TGTGCCAGCAGCCCTCCCCCTTCTAGCGGGCGTTCCTACGAGCAGTACTTC | TRBV3-1/TRBV3-2 | - | TRBJ2-7 | TRBD2
CASRSGTIYEQYF | TGTGCCAGTAGGTCCGGGACCATCTACGAGCAGTACTTC | TRBV19 | - | TRBJ2-7 | -
CASRKGGGSETQYF | TGTGCCAGCAGGAAGGGGGGCGGGAGCGAGACGCAGTATTTT | TRBV2 | once | TRBJ2-3 | -
CASSPQGTSGLEQYF | TGTGCCAGCAGCCCCCAGGGGACTAGCGGGTTAGAGCAGTACTTC | TRBV7-9 | - | TRBJ2-7 | TRBD2
CASSFNLATSGAGDTQYF | TGCGCCAGCAGCTTTAACCTAGCTACTAGCGGTGCAGGGGATACGCAGTATTTT | TRBV5-1 | few | TRBJ2-3 | TRBD2
CASSLVRVRDNEQFF | TGTGCCAGCAGCTTAGTTCGGGTGAGGGACAATGAGCAGTTCTTC | TRBV7-9 | few | TRBJ2-1 | -
CASSKTGVFTDTQYF | TGCGCCAGCAGCAAGACGGGAGTTTTTACAGATACGCAGTATTTT | TRBV4-1 | - | TRBJ2-3 | -
CASRTGTGAGETQYF | TGTGCCAGCAGGACCGGGACAGGGGCGGGCGAGACCCAGTACTTC | TRBV2 | - | TRBJ2-5 | TRBD1
CASSKEGTVNEKLFF | TGTGCCAGCAGCAAAGAGGGGACAGTTAATGAAAAACTGTTTTTT | TRBV21-1 | - | TRBJ1-4 | -
CSVGGVGAGGHMRFF | TGCAGCGTTGGGGGCGTTGGAGCGGGAGGCCACATGCGGTTCTTC | TRBV29-1 | once | TRBJ2-1 | TRBD2
CASSSNLAGDYNEQFF | TGTGCCAGCAGCTCCAATCTAGCGGGAGACTACAATGAGCAGTTCTTC | TRBV7-3 | - | TRBJ2-1 | TRBD2
CASSYRSPGAYEQYF | TGTGCCAGCAGTTACCGGTCCCCAGGGGCCTACGAGCAGTACTTC | TRBV6-2/TRBV6-3 | - | TRBJ2-7 | -
CASSPGRSHVDTQYF | TGTGCCAGCAGCCCGGGACGGTCCCACGTAGATACGCAGTATTTT | TRBV6-5 | few | TRBJ2-3 | -
CASSQDLRGEQYF | TGTGCCAGCAGCCAAGATCTGAGGGGCGAGCAGTACTTC | TRBV3-1/TRBV3-2 | - | TRBJ2-7 | -
CASGPVNSNEQFF | TGTGCTAGTGGCCCGGTGAATTCCAATGAGCAGTTCTTC | TRBV12-5 | - | TRBJ2-1 | -
CAIRKTGDGTGELFF | TGTGCCATCAGGAAGACAGGGGACGGCACCGGGGAGCTGTTTTTT | TRBV10-3 | - | TRBJ2-2 | TRBD1
CASSIDRGSLHF | TGTGCCAGCAGCATCGACAGGGGAAGCCTCCACTTT | TRBV7-2 | - | TRBJ1-6 | TRBD1
CASSQGKANTQYF | TGCGCCAGCAGCCAAGGTAAAGCGAATACGCAGTATTTT | TRBV4-3 | - | TRBJ2-3 | -
CASTTREGTGELFF | TGTGCCAGCACCACCCGGGAGGGTACCGGGGAGCTGTTTTTT | TRBV2 | - | TRBJ2-2 | TRBD2
CASSPLESSYEQYF | TGTGCCAGCAGTCCCCTCGAGAGTTCCTACGAGCAGTACTTC | TRBV6-5 | - | TRBJ2-7 | -